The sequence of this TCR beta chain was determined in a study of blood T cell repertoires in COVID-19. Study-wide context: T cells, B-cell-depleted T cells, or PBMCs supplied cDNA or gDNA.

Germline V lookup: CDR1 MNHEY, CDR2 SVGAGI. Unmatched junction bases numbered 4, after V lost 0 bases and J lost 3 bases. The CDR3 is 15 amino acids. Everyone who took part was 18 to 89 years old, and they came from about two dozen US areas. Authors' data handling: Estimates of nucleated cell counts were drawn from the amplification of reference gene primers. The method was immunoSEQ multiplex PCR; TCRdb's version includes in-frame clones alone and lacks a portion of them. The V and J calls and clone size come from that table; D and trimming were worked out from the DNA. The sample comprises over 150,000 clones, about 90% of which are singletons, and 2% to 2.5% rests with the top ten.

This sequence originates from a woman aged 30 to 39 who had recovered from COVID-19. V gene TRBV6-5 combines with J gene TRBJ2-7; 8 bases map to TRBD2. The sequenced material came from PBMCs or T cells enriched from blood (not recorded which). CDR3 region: CASSYSHAGGYEQYF. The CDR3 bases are TGTGCCAGCAGTTACTCGCACGCGGGGGGCTACGAGCAGTACTTC.